This section outlines one T cell receptor (beta chain) sequence together with its context. Its antigen is unidentified. One base away lies a much larger clone, so this may be a sequencing read error. Germline CDR1 and CDR2: SNHLY and FYNNEI. The CDR3 is 17 amino acids. This entry is derived from a study of early T cells in non-severe SARS-CoV-2 infection. At the level of the study: The chains were unpaired, and the sequenced material was bulk RNA from unsorted whole blood.

The protocol attached unique molecular identifiers to individual cDNA molecules. MiXCR, applied by TCRdb to the 5' RACE reads, yields one record per CDR3 protein. Seen here are approximately 70,000 distinct CDR3 sequences, 9% to 10% observed once, and the top ten hold 15%. Notes on the study in general: Missing private and CD4 specificities, VDJdb matching favored anti-spike CD8 responses.

Sequenced material: whole blood, taken at baseline. This chain joins TRBV2 and TRBJ2-1, with 8 bases matching TRBD2. The sequence derives from an adult who was a healthcare worker with PCR-confirmed SARS-CoV-2 infection or an uninfected control (not recorded which). This chain's CDR3 is CAGRDTRSGNRYNEQFF. DNA for the CDR3: TGTGCCGGCAGAGATACCCGTAGCGGGAATCGGTACAATGAGCAGTTCTTC.